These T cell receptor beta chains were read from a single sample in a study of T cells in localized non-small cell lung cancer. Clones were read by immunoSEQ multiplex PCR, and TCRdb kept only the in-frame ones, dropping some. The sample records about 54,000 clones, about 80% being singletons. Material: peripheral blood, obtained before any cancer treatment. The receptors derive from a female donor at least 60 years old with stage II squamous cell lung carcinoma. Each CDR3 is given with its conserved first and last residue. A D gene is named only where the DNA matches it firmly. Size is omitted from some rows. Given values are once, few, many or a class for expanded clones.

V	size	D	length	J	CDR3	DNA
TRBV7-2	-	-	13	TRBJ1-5	CASSPTDRQPQHF	TGTGCCAGCAGCCCGACGGACCGGCAGCCCCAGCATTTT
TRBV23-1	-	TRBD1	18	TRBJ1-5	CASSQLKPPGTGVQPQHF	TGCGCCAGCAGTCAATTGAAGCCCCCCGGGACAGGGGTGCAGCCCCAGCATTTT
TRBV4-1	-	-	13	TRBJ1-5	CASSQSGEGPQHF	TGCGCCAGCAGCCAAAGTGGTGAGGGACCCCAGCATTTT
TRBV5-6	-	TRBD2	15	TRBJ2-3	CASSFPSGGTDTQYF	TGTGCCAGCAGCTTCCCCAGCGGGGGCACAGATACGCAGTATTTT
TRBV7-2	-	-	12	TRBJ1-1	CASSFRHPEAFF	TGTGCCAGCAGCTTCAGACATCCGGAGGCTTTCTTT
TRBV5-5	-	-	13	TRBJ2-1	CASIEGADNEQFF	TGTGCCAGCATCGAAGGGGCCGACAATGAGCAGTTCTTC
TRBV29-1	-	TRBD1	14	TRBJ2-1	CSVDYRGRHNEQFF	TGCAGCGTAGATTACAGGGGGAGACACAATGAGCAGTTCTTC
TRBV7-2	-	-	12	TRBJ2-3	CASRPQADTQYF	TGTGCCAGCCGCCCCCAGGCGGATACGCAGTATTTT
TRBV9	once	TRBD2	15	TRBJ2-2	CASSNLAGLTGELFF	TGTGCCAGCAGCAACCTAGCGGGGTTGACCGGGGAGCTGTTTTTT
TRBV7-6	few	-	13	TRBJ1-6	CASSPDRNSPLHF	TGTGCCAGCAGCCCCGACAGGAATTCACCCCTCCACTTT
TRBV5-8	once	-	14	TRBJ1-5	CASSLVGAGQPQHF	TGTGCCAGCAGCTTGGTCGGGGCCGGTCAGCCCCAGCATTTT
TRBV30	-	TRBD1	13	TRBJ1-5	CAWSPGGRQPQHF	TGTGCCTGGAGTCCAGGGGGACGACAGCCCCAGCATTTT
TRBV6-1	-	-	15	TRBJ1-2	CASSEGRGRGYGYTF	TGTGCCAGCAGTGAAGGGCGTGGCAGGGGCTATGGCTACACCTTC
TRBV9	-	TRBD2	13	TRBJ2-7	CASSVGLAHEQYF	TGTGCCAGCAGCGTCGGACTAGCGCACGAGCAGTACTTC
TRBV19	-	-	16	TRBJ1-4	CASSMAPGGRNEKLFF	TGTGCCAGTAGTATGGCTCCAGGAGGAAGGAATGAAAAACTGTTTTTT
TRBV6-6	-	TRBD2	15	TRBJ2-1	CASSISGGAGNEQFF	TGTGCCAGCAGCATTAGCGGGGGGGCAGGGAATGAGCAGTTCTTC
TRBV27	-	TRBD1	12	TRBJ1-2	CASRTGVEGYTF	TGTGCCAGCCGGACAGGGGTGGAAGGCTACACCTTC
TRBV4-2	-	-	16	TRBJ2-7	CASSPSPGTSFGEQYF	TGTGCCAGCAGCCCTTCACCCGGGACATCCTTCGGGGAGCAGTACTTC
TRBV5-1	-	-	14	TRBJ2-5	CASSIGPVQETQYF	TGCGCCAGCAGCATTGGGCCGGTTCAAGAGACCCAGTACTTC
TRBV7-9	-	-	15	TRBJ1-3	CASSLGGGQGNTIYF	TGTGCCAGCAGCTTAGGTGGTGGACAGGGAAACACCATATATTTT
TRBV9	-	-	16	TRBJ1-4	CASSATGWGGNEKLFF	TGTGCCAGCAGCGCCACCGGGTGGGGGGGTAATGAAAAACTGTTTTTT
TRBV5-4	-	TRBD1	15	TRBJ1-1	CASSSGQGRNTEAFF	TGTGCCAGCAGCTCGGGACAGGGAAGGAACACTGAAGCTTTCTTT
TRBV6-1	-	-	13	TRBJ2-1	CASSESQINEQFF	TGTGCCAGCAGTGAGAGCCAGATCAATGAGCAGTTCTTC
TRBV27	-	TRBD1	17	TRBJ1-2	CASGSSGTGVANYGYTF	TGTGCCAGCGGATCATCCGGGACAGGAGTTGCTAACTATGGCTACACCTTC
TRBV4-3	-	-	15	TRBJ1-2	CASSQDASGGYGYTF	TGCGCCAGCAGCCAAGACGCCTCCGGGGGCTATGGCTACACCTTC
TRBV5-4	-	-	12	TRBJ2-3	CASSLPKYTQYF	TGTGCCAGCAGCTTACCTAAATATACGCAGTATTTT
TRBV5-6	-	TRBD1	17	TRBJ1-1	CASSLGRGQGKNTEAFF	TGTGCCAGCAGCTTGGGTCGAGGACAGGGGAAGAACACTGAAGCTTTCTTT
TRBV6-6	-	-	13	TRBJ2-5	CASIPTAQETQYF	TGTGCCAGCATCCCGACAGCACAAGAGACCCAGTACTTC
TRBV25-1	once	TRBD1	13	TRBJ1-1	CASSERGQAGAFF	TGTGCCAGCAGTGAAAGGGGACAGGCAGGAGCTTTCTTT
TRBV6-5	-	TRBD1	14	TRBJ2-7	CASSYSNAQGEQYF	TGTGCCAGCAGTTATTCCAACGCACAGGGGGAGCAGTACTTC
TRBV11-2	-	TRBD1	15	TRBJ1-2	CASSSDLTGDYGYTF	TGTGCCAGCAGCTCGGATCTGACAGGGGACTATGGCTACACCTTC
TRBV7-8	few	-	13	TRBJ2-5	CASSGNTEETQYF	TGTGCCAGCAGCGGAAACACAGAAGAGACCCAGTACTTC
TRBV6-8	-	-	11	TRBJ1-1	CARRKGSEAFF	TGTGCCAGGCGAAAGGGGAGTGAAGCTTTCTTT
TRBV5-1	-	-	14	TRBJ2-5	CASSLRPAQETQYF	TGCGCCAGCAGCTTGCGGCCAGCGCAAGAGACCCAGTACTTC
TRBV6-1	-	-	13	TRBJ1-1	CASSLAINTEAFF	TGTGCCAGCTCACTGGCGATCAACACTGAAGCTTTCTTT
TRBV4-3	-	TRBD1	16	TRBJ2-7	CASSQALGTGGSEQYF	TGCGCCAGCAGCCAGGCGCTAGGGACAGGGGGCAGCGAGCAGTACTTC
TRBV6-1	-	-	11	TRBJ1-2	CASSEWTRYTF	TGTGCCAGCAGTGAGTGGACGCGCTACACCTTC
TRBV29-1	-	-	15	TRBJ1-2	CSGLAETSSNYGYTF	TGCAGCGGCCTCGCCGAGACAAGCTCTAACTATGGCTACACCTTC
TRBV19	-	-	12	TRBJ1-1	CASSTTYTEAFF	TGTGCCAGTAGTACCACGTACACTGAAGCTTTCTTT
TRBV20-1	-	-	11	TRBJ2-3	CSHRSTDTQYF	TGCAGTCACCGCAGCACAGATACGCAGTATTTT
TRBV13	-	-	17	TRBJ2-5	CASSQSGKRGPQETQYF	TGTGCCAGCAGCCAGTCCGGGAAGAGGGGTCCTCAAGAGACCCAGTACTTC
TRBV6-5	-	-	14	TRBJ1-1	CASRATGRNTEAFF	TGTGCCAGCAGGGCCACAGGGAGGAACACTGAAGCTTTCTTT
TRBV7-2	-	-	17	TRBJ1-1	CASSLVGSGGKNTEAFF	TGTGCCAGCAGCTTAGTGGGGAGTGGGGGGAAGAACACTGAAGCTTTCTTT
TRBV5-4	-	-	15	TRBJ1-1	CASSLEAGLRSEAFF	TGTGCCAGCAGCTTGGAAGCAGGGCTGAGATCTGAAGCTTTCTTT
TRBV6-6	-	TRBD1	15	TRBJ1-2	CASSYSRGQGYGYTF	TGTGCCAGCAGTTACTCTCGGGGACAGGGGTATGGCTACACCTTC
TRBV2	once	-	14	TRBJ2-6	CASSVGSGANVLTF	TGTGCCAGCAGTGTTGGATCTGGGGCCAACGTCCTGACTTTC
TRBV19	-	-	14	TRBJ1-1	CASSIQGRNTEAFF	TGTGCCAGTAGTATACAGGGGAGGAACACTGAAGCTTTCTTT
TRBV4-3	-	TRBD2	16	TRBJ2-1	CASSQGTSGGYNEQFF	TGCGCCAGCAGCCAAGGGACTAGCGGGGGTTACAATGAGCAGTTCTTC
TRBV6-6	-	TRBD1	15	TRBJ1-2	CASRAGQGANYGYTF	TGTGCCAGCAGGGCAGGACAGGGCGCTAACTATGGCTACACCTTC
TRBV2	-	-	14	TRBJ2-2	CASSEVWGSGELFF	TGTGCCAGCAGTGAAGTCTGGGGGTCCGGGGAGCTGTTTTTT
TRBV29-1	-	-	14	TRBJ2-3	CSVADSKGPDTQYF	TGCAGCGTTGCGGACAGTAAGGGCCCAGATACGCAGTATTTT
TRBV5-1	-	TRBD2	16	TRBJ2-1	CASSFATSGGAKEQFF	TGCGCCAGCAGCTTTGCTACTAGCGGGGGGGCAAAAGAGCAGTTCTTC
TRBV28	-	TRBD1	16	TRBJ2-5	CASSAPGQGQMGTQYF	TGTGCCAGCAGTGCGCCCGGACAGGGGCAAATGGGGACCCAGTACTTC